A selection of T cell receptor beta chains follows, all from one sample in a study of shared clonotypes between healthy human individuals. Data came from immunoSEQ multiplex PCR; TCRdb stores just in-frame clones and leaves some out. The profile covers around 510,000 clones, with about 96% appearing a single time and around 0.067% taken by the ten largest. The sample was naive CD4+ T cells sorted from blood. The receptors stem from a woman younger than 45 in good health. Each CDR3 is given with its conserved first and last residue. D genes are given only for firm matches. Size is omitted from some rows. Given values are once, few, many or a class for expanded clones.

clone size: once
D gene: TRBD1
J gene: TRBJ2-1
V gene: TRBV10-3
CDR3 DNA: TGTGCCATTGGGACAGGGGGCACGAGCTCCTACAATGAGCAGTTCTTC
CDR3 protein: CAIGTGGTSSYNEQFF

clone size: once
D gene: NA
J gene: TRBJ1-1
V gene: TRBV28
CDR3 DNA: TGTGCCACCATCCTGGTTGGGAGCACTGAAGCTTTCTTT
CDR3 protein: CATILVGSTEAFF

clone size: NA
D gene: NA
J gene: TRBJ2-2
V gene: TRBV27
CDR3 DNA: TGTGCCAGCAGCCGATTGGGACCACTAGGTGCCGGGGAGCTGTTTTTT
CDR3 protein: CASSRLGPLGAGELFF

clone size: NA
D gene: TRBD2
J gene: TRBJ2-7
V gene: TRBV28
CDR3 DNA: TGTGCCAGCGGAGCAGAGGACTCCCGTCGGGAGGAGTACTTC
CDR3 protein: CASGAEDSRREEYF

clone size: NA
D gene: TRBD1
J gene: TRBJ2-7
V gene: TRBV4-2
CDR3 DNA: TGTGCCAGCAGCCACGGGACAGGGACCAACCCCTACGAGCAGTACTTC
CDR3 protein: CASSHGTGTNPYEQYF

clone size: NA
D gene: NA
J gene: TRBJ1-5
V gene: TRBV30
CDR3 DNA: TGTGCCTGGAGTGTCCTCGGAGGCAGCAATCAGCCCCAGCATTTT
CDR3 protein: CAWSVLGGSNQPQHF

clone size: once
D gene: NA
J gene: TRBJ1-1
V gene: TRBV29-1
CDR3 DNA: TGCAGCGTGGCAGGGATCACTGAAGCTTTCTTT
CDR3 protein: CSVAGITEAFF

clone size: NA
D gene: NA
J gene: TRBJ1-2
V gene: TRBV28
CDR3 DNA: TGTGCCAGCAGCCCTATGTTTTACCTGGGGCAGGAGTTTGATTATGGCTACACCTTC
CDR3 protein: CASSPMFYLGQEFDYGYTF

clone size: once
D gene: NA
J gene: TRBJ2-5
V gene: TRBV7-9
CDR3 DNA: TGTGCCAGCAGTTCGTCCCGCGGGACTGGAGAGACCCAGTACTTC
CDR3 protein: CASSSSRGTGETQYF

clone size: once
D gene: TRBD1
J gene: TRBJ1-3
V gene: TRBV6-6
CDR3 DNA: TGTGCCAGCAGTGCCGGACAGGGAAAGACTGGAAACACCATATATTTT
CDR3 protein: CASSAGQGKTGNTIYF